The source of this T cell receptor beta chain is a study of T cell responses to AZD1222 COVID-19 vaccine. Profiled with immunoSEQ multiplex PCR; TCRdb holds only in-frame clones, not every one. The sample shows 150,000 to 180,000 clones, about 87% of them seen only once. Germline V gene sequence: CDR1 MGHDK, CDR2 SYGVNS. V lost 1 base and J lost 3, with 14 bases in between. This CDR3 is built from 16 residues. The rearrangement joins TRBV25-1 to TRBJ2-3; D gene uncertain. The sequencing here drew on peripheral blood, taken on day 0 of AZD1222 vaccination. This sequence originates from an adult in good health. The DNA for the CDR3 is TGTGCCAGCAGTGAATCCCCAAGGGTCGAAACAGATACGCAGTATTTT. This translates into CASSESPRVETDTQYF. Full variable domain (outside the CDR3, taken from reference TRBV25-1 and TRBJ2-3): EADIYQTPRYLVIGTGKKITLECSQTMGHDKMYWYQQDPGMELHLIHYSYGVNSTEKGDLSSESTVSRIRTEHFPLTLESARPSHTSQYLCASSESPRVETDTQYFGPGTRLTVL.